This T cell receptor beta chain was found in a study of CD8 T cells in ankylosing spondylitis. Broader study findings: A TCR beta motif of about 8 highly homologous variants seemed to mark ankylosing spondylitis blood. Earlier work had already found some motif variants in reactive arthritis synovial fluid and blood. Enrichment of disease-linked clones was reportedly significant in matched ankylosing spondylitis synovial fluid.

TCRdb passed the 5' RACE reads through MiXCR, listing each CDR3 protein once. The sample holds more than 400,000 distinct CDR3 sequences, about 5.7% seen once. Points on this clonotype: The target antigen is unknown.

CDR1 and CDR2 from the germline V gene are MNHEY and SVGEGT. The CDR3 contains 13 residues. With 8 bases removed from V and 5 bases from J, the gap between germline ends came to 14 bases. The chain carries TRBV6-2 or TRBV6-3 and TRBJ2-3; no reliable D call. This receptor was obtained from a male donor with ankylosing spondylitis. The specimen was blood, either unsorted or a sorted T cell fraction (not recorded which). CDR3 DNA sequence: TGTGCCAGCCTGACTCGGTTAAGAGATACGCAGTATTTT. Amino acid sequence: CASLTRLRDTQYF.